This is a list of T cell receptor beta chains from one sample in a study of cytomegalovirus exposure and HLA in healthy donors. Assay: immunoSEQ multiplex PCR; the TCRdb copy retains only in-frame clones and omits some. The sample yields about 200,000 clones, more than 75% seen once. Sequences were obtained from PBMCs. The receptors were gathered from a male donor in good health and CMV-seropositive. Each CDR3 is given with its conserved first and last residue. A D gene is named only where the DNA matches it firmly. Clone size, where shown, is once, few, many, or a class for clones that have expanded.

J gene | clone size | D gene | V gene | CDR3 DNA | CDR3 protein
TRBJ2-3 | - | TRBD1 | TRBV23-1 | TGCGCCAGCAGTCATAGGGGGCCAAGAGGGACAGATACGCAGTATTTT | CASSHRGPRGTDTQYF
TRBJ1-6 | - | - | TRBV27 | TGTGCCAGCAGTTTAAGCTCAGGCAATTCACCCCTCCACTTT | CASSLSSGNSPLHF
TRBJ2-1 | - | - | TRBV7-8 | TGTGCCAGCAGCTTAGTCGGGGGAGACGTCTACAATGAGCAGTTCTTC | CASSLVGGDVYNEQFF
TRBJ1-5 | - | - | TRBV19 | TGTGCCAGTCGGGAGGCGCCTCGGTATCAGCCCCAGCATTTT | CASREAPRYQPQHF
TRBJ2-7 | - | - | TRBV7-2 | TGTGCCAGCACCCTTACCGGGAACGCGGCGTCCTACGAGCAGTACTTC | CASTLTGNAASYEQYF
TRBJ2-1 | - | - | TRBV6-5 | TGTGCCAGCAGTTCCCAGGGTCCGAATGAGCAGTTCTTC | CASSSQGPNEQFF
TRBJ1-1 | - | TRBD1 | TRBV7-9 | TGTGCCAGCAGCATTTTGGGACAGGGGATGAACACTGAAGCTTTCTTT | CASSILGQGMNTEAFF
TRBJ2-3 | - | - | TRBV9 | TGTGCCAGCAGCCGGACAGCAAGCACAGATACGCAGTATTTT | CASSRTASTDTQYF
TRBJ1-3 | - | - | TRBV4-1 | TGCGCCAGCAGCCAAGATAACAGTATGGCCGGAAACACCATATATTTT | CASSQDNSMAGNTIYF
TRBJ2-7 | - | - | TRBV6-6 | TGTGCCAGCAGTTACCCAGGGGCAGGCTACGAGCAGTACTTC | CASSYPGAGYEQYF
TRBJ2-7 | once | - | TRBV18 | TGTGCCAGCTCGTCCTTTACAGGGTACCACGAGCAGTACTTC | CASSSFTGYHEQYF
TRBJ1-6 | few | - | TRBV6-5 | TGTGCCAGCAGCGGGGGGGGGAATTCACCCCTCCACTTT | CASSGGGNSPLHF
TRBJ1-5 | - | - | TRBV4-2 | TGTGCCAGCAGCCAAGACGTCTCCCAGCCCCAGCATTTT | CASSQDVSQPQHF
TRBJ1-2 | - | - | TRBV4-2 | TGTGCCAGCAGCCAAGATAGAACAGCCCTAGCGGGTGGCTACACCTTC | CASSQDRTALAGGYTF
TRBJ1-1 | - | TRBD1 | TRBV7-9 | TGTTCCAGCAGCCGACTCCGGGACAGGGACACTGAAGCTTTCTTT | CSSSRLRDRDTEAFF
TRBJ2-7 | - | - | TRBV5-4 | TGTGCCAGCAGCTTGGCATCGAGCGAGCAGTACTTC | CASSLASSEQYF
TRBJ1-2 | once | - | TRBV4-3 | TGCGCCAGCAGCCCAGCTGGGCAGGGAACGTTCTATGGCTACACCTTC | CASSPAGQGTFYGYTF
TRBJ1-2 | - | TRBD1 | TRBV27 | TGTGCCAGCAGTTTAGGGGACAGGGGGCGCTCCGGCTACACCTTC | CASSLGDRGRSGYTF
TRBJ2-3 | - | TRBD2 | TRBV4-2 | TGTGCCAGCAGCCAAGGATTCGGGACTAGCGTATCTAGCACAGATACGCAGTATTTT | CASSQGFGTSVSSTDTQYF
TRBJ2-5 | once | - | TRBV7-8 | TGTGCCAGCAGCTTAGAAGGGAGAGAGACCCAGTACTTC | CASSLEGRETQYF
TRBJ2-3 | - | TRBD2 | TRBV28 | TGTGCCAGCAGTTCGCCCGGGACTAGCGTCACAGATACGCAGTATTTT | CASSSPGTSVTDTQYF
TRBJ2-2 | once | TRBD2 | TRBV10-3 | TGTGCCATCAAGCCGGGACTAGCGGGAGGGATCGGGGAGCTGTTTTTT | CAIKPGLAGGIGELFF
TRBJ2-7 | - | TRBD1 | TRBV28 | TGTGCCAGCATTGAAACGGGACAGGGCTACGAGCAGTACTTC | CASIETGQGYEQYF
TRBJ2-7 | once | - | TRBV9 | TGTGCCAGCAGCGTAGGACAGGCCGCCTACGAGCAGTACTTC | CASSVGQAAYEQYF
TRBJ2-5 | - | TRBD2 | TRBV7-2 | TGTGCCAGCATGAGCGGGATTAGGGAGACCCAGTACTTC | CASMSGIRETQYF
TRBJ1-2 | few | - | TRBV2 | TGTGCCAGCAGACCTATGGGGGGGGCGCGAGGCTACACCTTC | CASRPMGGARGYTF
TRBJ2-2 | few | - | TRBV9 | TGTGCCAGCAGTCCTATTTCCGACGGGGAGCTGTTTTTT | CASSPISDGELFF
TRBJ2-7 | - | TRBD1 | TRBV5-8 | TGTGCCAGCAGCTTGCTCGCGGACAGGTTTACCTACGAGCAGTACTTC | CASSLLADRFTYEQYF
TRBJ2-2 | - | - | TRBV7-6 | TGTGCCAGCAGCGTAAATACGCGGGGCGTAAACACCGGGGAGCTGTTTTTT | CASSVNTRGVNTGELFF
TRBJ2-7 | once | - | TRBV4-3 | TGCGCCAGCAGCCAAGATAAGAGCGAAAAGCAGTACTTC | CASSQDKSEKQYF
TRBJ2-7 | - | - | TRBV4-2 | TGTGCCAGCAGCCAGGAGAACGTAGCCTACGAGCAGTACTTC | CASSQENVAYEQYF
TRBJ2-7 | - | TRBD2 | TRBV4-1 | TGCGCCAGCAGCCAAGAGTGGCCTAGCGGGGTCTACGAGCAGTACTTC | CASSQEWPSGVYEQYF
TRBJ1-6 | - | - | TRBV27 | TGTGCCAGCAGTGGAAGCACGACACCTTATAATTCACCCCTCCACTTT | CASSGSTTPYNSPLHF
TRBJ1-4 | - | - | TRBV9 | TGTGCCAGCAGCGTAGCTCATAGGGGCCCGGATGAAAAACTGTTTTTT | CASSVAHRGPDEKLFF
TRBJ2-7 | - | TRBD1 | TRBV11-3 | TGTGCCAGCAGCTTAACCGGGACAGGGATGGGCGAGCAGTACTTC | CASSLTGTGMGEQYF
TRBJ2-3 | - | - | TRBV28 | TGTGCCAGCCTCCGGGGGTCTAGCACAGATACGCAGTATTTT | CASLRGSSTDTQYF
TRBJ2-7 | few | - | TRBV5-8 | TGTGCCAGCAAAATCAGCGTTTTCGAGCAGTACTTC | CASKISVFEQYF
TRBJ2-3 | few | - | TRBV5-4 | TGTGCCAGCAGCTTGACCGGGGCAGATACGCAGTATTTT | CASSLTGADTQYF
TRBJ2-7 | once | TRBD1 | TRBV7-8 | TGTGCCAGCAGCTTAGGGACAGGCCTCTCCTACGAGCAGTACTTC | CASSLGTGLSYEQYF
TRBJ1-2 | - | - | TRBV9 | TGTGCCAGCAGCGTAGATCGTGCGAGGGTACCCTATGGCTACACCTTC | CASSVDRARVPYGYTF
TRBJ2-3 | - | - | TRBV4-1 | TGCGCCAGCAGCCAAGATTTCTATAGCACAGATACGCAGTATTTT | CASSQDFYSTDTQYF
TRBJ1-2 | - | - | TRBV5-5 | TGTGCCAGCACCCCTCCTAGCCAGGGGCCCGATGGCTACACCTTC | CASTPPSQGPDGYTF
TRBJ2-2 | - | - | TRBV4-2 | TGTGCCAGCAGCCAAGACCTTGCCAGGGAAATTCGGGCCGGGGAGCTGTTTTTT | CASSQDLAREIRAGELFF
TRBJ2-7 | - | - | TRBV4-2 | TGTGCCAGCAGCCAAGAAGGCGGGAACTCCTACGAGCAGTACTTC | CASSQEGGNSYEQYF
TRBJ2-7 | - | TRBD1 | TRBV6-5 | TGTGCCAGCAGTTGGCGTGGGGACAGTTCCTACGAGCAGTACTTC | CASSWRGDSSYEQYF
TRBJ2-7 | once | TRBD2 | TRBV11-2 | TGTGCCAGCAGCTTAACTAGCGGGCCAAACGGTTACGAGCAGTACTTC | CASSLTSGPNGYEQYF